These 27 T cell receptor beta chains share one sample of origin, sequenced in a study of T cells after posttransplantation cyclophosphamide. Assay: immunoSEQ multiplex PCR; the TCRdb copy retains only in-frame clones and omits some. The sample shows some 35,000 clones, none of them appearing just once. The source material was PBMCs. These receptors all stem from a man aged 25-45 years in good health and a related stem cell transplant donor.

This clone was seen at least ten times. CDR3 in amino acids: CASGTGGNEQFF. The CDR3 nucleotides read TGCGCTTCCGGGACAGGGGGTAATGAGCAGTTCTTC. The V and J genes are TRBV10-1 and TRBJ2-1, with 11 bases that match TRBD1. CDR1 WNHNN and CDR2 SYGVQD come from the germline V gene (reference sequence). CDR3 length: 12 amino acids.

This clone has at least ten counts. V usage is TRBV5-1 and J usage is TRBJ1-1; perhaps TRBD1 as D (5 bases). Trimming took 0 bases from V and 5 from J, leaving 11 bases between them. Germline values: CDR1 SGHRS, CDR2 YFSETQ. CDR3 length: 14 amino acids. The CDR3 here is CASSLGRAETEAFF. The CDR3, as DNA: TGCGCCAGCAGCTTGGGCAGGGCGGAGACTGAAGCTTTCTTT.

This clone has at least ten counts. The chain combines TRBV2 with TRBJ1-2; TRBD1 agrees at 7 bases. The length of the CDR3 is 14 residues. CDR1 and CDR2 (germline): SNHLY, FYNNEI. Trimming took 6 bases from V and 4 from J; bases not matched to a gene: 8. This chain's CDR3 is CASRRGQTGYGYTF. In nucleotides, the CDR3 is TGTGCCAGCAGGAGGGGACAGACGGGCTATGGCTACACCTTC.

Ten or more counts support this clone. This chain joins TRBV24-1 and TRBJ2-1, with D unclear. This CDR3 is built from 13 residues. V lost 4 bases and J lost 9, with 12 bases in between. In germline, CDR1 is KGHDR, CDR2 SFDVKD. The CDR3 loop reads CATSEARVGEQFF. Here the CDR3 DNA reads TGTGCCACCAGTGAGGCAAGGGTTGGTGAGCAGTTCTTC.

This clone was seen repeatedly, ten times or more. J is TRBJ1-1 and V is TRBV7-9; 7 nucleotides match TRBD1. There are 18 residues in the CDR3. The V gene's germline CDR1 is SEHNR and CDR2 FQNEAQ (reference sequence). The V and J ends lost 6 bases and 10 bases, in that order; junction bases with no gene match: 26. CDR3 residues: CASSFTGVAGTAFRGAFF. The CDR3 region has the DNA TGTGCCAGCAGTTTTACGGGGGTAGCAGGGACAGCCTTCCGGGGAGCTTTCTTT.

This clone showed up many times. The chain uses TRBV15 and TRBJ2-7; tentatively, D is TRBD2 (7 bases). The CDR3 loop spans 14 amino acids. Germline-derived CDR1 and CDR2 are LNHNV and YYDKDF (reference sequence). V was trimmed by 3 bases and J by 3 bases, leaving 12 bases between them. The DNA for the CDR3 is TGTGCCACCAGCAGCCGGGGGGCCCTCTACGAGCAGTACTTC. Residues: CATSSRGALYEQYF.

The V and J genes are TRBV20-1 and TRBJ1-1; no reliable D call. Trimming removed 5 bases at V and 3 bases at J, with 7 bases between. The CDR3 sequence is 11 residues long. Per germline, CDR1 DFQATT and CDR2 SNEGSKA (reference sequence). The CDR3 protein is CSALQYTEAFF. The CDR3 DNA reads TGCAGTGCTCTCCAGTACACTGAAGCTTTCTTT.

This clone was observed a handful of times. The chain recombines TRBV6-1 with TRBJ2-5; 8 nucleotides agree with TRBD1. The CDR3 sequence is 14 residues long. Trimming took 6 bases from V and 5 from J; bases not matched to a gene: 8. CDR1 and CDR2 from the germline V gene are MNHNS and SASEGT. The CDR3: CASRMDRVVETQYF. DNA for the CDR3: TGTGCCAGCAGGATGGACAGGGTTGTGGAGACCCAGTACTTC.

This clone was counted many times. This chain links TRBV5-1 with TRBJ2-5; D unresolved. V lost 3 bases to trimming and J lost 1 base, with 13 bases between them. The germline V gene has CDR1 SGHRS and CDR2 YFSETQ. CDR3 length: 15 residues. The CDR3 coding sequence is TGCGCCAGCAGCTCGGCTGGGCAGCCCCAAGAGACCCAGTACTTC. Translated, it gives CASSSAGQPQETQYF.

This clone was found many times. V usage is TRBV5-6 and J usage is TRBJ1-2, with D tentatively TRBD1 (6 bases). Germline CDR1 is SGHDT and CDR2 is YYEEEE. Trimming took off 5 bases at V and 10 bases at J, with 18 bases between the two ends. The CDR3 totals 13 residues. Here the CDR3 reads CASSLGGALTYTF. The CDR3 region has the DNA TGTGCCAGCAGTCTGGGGGGGGCGCTTACCTACACCTTC. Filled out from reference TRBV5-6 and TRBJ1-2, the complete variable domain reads DAGVTQSPTHLIKTRGQQVTLRCSPKSGHDTVSWYQQALGQGPQFIFQYYEEEERQRGNFPDRFSGHQFPNYSSELNVNALLLGDSALYLCASSLGGALTYTFGSGTRLTVV.

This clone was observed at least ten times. CDR3 protein: CASSLVVGSNTEAFF. For the CDR3, the DNA is TGCGCCAGCAGCTTGGTAGTAGGGTCGAACACTGAAGCTTTCTTT. V and J are TRBV5-1 and TRBJ1-1; D is ambiguous. CDR3 length: 15 amino acids. The germline gives CDR1 SGHRS, CDR2 YFSETQ. Trimming removed 0 bases at V and 1 base at J, with 10 bases between.

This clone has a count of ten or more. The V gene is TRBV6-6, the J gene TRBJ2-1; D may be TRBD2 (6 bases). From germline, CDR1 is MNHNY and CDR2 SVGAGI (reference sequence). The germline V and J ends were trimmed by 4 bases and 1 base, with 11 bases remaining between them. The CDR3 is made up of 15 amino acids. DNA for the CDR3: TGTGCCAGCAGTTCCCCCGGGACTTCCTACAATGAGCAGTTCTTC. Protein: CASSSPGTSYNEQFF.

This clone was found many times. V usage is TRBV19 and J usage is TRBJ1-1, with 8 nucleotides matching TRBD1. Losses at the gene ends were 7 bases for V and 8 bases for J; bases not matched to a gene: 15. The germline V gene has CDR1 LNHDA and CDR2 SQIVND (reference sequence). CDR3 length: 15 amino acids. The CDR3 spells CASTLSGQVTREAFF. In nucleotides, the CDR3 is TGTGCCAGTACCCTCTCGGGACAGGTGACAAGGGAAGCTTTCTTT.

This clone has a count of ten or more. CDR3 nucleotides: TGTGCCATCAGGTTCGGGACAGAGTCCTACGAGCAGTACTTC. It codes for CAIRFGTESYEQYF. V is TRBV10-3 and J is TRBJ2-7; 7 positions match TRBD1. The CDR3 runs 14 residues. Germline V CDR1 and CDR2: ENHRY, SYGVKD. J lost 1 base, V lost 6 bases, and 6 bases had no gene match.

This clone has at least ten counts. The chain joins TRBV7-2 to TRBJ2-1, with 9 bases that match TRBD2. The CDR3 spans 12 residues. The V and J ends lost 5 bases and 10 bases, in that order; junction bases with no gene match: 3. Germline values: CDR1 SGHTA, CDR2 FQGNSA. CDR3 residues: CASSLLAGEQFF. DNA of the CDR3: TGTGCCAGCAGCCTTCTAGCGGGGGAGCAGTTCTTC.

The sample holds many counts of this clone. CDR3 DNA sequence: TGTGCCAGCAGCCCGACTAGCGGGGGGTTCCCAGATACGCAGTATTTT. This encodes CASSPTSGGFPDTQYF. The gene calls are TRBV9 and TRBJ2-3; TRBD2 agrees at 13 bases. There are 16 residues in the CDR3. The V gene end was trimmed by 4 bases and the J gene end by 4 bases; junction bases not matched to a gene: 6. Germline V gene lookup returns CDR1 SGDLS and CDR2 YYNGEE.

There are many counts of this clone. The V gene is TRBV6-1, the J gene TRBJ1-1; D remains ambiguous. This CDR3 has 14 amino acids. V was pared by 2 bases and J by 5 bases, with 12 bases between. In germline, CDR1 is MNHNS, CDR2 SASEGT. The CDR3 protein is CASSELQSGTEAFF. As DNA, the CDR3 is TGTGCCAGCAGTGAATTACAGTCTGGGACTGAAGCTTTCTTT.

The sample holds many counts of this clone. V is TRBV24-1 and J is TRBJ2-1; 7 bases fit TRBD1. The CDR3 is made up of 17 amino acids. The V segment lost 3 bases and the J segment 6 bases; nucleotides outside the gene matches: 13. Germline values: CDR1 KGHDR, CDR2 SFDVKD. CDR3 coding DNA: TGTGCCACCAGTGATAGTTTCGAGGGGGCGTTCGGCAATGAGCAGTTCTTC. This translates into CATSDSFEGAFGNEQFF.

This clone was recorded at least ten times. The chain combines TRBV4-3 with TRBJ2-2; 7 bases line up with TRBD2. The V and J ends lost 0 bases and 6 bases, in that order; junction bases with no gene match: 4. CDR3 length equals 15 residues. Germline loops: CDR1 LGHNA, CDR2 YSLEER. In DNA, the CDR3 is TGCGCCAGCAGCCAAGAAGGACTAGTCCCCGGGGAGCTGTTTTTT. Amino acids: CASSQEGLVPGELFF.

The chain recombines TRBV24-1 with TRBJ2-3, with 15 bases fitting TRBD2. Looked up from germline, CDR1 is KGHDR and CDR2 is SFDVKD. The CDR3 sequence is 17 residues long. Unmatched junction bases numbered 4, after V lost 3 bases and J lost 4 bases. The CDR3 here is CATSDPRTSGGADTQYF. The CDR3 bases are TGTGCCACCAGTGATCCCCGGACTAGCGGGGGGGCAGATACGCAGTATTTT.

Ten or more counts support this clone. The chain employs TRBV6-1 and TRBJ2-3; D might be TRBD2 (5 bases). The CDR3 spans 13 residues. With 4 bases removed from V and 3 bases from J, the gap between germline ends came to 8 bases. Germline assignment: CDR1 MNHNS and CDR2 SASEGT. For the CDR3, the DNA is TGTGCCAGCAGTGCCGGGGAAACAGATACGCAGTATTTT. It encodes CASSAGETDTQYF.

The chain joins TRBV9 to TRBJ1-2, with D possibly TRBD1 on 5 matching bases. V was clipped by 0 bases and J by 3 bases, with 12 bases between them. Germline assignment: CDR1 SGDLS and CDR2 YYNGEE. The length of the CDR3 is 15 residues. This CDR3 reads CASSVGGGVDYGYTF. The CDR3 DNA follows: TGTGCCAGCAGCGTAGGGGGGGGAGTGGACTATGGCTACACCTTC.

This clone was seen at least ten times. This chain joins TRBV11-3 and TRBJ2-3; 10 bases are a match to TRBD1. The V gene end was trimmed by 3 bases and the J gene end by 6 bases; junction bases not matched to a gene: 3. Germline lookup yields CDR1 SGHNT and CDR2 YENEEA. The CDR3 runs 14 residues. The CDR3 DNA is TGTGCCAGCAGCTTGACAGGGGGCTCGGATACGCAGTATTTT. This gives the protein CASSLTGGSDTQYF.

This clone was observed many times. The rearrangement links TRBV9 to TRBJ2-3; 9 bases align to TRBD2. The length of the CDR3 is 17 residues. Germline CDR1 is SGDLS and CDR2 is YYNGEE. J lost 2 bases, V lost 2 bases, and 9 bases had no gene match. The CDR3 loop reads CASSVPMAGGPTDTQYF. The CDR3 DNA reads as TGTGCCAGCAGCGTTCCTATGGCGGGGGGGCCCACAGATACGCAGTATTTT.

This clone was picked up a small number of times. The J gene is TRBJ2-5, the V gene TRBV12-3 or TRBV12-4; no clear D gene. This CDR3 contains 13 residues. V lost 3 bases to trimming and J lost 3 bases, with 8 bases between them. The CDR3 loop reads CASSFGPEETQYF. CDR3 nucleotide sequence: TGTGCCAGCAGTTTTGGTCCGGAAGAGACCCAGTACTTC.

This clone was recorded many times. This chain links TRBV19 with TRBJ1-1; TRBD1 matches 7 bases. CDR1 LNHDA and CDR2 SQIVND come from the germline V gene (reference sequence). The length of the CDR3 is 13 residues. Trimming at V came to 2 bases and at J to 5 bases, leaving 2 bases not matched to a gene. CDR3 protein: CASSIRGQTEAFF. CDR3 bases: TGTGCCAGTAGTATAAGGGGGCAAACTGAAGCTTTCTTT.

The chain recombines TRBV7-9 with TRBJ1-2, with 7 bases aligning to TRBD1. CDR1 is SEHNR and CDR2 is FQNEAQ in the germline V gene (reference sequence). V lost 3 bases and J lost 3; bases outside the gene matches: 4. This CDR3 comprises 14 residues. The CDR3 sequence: CASSFGQADYGYTF. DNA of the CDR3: TGTGCCAGCAGCTTTGGACAGGCAGACTATGGCTACACCTTC. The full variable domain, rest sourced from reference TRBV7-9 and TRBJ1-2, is DTGVSQNPRHKITKRGQNVTFRCDPISEHNRLYWYRQTLGQGPEFLTYFQNEAQLEKSRLLSDRFSAERPKGSFSTLEIQRTEQGDSAMYLCASSFGQADYGYTFGSGTRLTVV.